The TCR beta chain described here comes from a study of neurological immune-mediated disorders. This clonotype was observed at least ten times. Antigen: not known. This CDR3 has 17 amino acids. Losses at the gene ends were 4 bases for V and 8 bases for J; bases not matched to a gene: 15. Germline V gene data show CDR1 as SGHKS and CDR2 as YYEKEE (reference sequence). The study, taken as a whole, reports: TCR clonal expansion peaked in HTLV-1-associated myelopathy patients and was lowest in multiple sclerosis patients. There were no CDR3 amino acid sequences shared by expanded clones across subjects, a result suggesting private repertoires in all groups.

TCRdb re-analysed the 5' RACE reads in MiXCR, keeping a single row per CDR3 protein. Among about 89,000 distinct CDR3 sequences listed, approximately 2.8% were seen once. The specimen was PBMCs. V and J are TRBV5-5 and TRBJ2-1, with TRBD2 identical over 10 bases. This clonotype was sampled from a woman in her 30s with multiple sclerosis. In DNA, the CDR3 is TGTGCCAGCAGCCATCGCATTCTAGCGGGAGACTCACATGAGCAGTTCTTC. Translated: CASSHRILAGDSHEQFF.